This T cell receptor (beta chain) comes out of a study of T cell responses to AZD1222 COVID-19 vaccine. The study, taken as a whole, reports: White British people made up most donors, females outnumbered males, and clonal diversity was possibly underestimated. CD4 TCRs covered the whole spike, strongest at regions 160-218 and 743-854.

About this clone: Its antigen remains unidentified.

Germline-derived CDR1 and CDR2 are SGDLS and YYNGEE. This CDR3 contains 13 residues. Between the trimmed V and J ends, which lost 2 bases and 7 bases, there was a span of 12 bases. Clones were sequenced by immunoSEQ multiplex PCR, and TCRdb holds only the in-frame ones, with some missing. Of over 150,000 clones in the sample, around 89% are singletons; the top ten hold 6.9%. This receptor was taken from an adult in good health. The chain is built from TRBV9 and TRBJ2-5; TRBD2 is a possible D gene (5 bases). Specimen: peripheral blood, collected on day 0 of AZD1222 vaccination. As DNA, the CDR3 is TGTGCCAGCAGCGTTGATCTAGCTGGGACCCAGTACTTC. Translation gives CASSVDLAGTQYF.